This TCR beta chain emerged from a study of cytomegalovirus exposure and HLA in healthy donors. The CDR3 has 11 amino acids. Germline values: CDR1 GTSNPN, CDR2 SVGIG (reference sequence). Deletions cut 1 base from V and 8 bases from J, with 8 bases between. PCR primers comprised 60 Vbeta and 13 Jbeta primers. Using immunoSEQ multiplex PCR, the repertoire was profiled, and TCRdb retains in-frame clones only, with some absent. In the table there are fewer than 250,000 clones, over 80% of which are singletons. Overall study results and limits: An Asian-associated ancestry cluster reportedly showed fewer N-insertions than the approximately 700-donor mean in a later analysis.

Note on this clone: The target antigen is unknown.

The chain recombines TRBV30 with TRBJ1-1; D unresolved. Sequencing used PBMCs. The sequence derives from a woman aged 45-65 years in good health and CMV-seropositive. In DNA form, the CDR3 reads TGTGCCTGGAGTGGGTTGAGAGAAGCTTTCTTT. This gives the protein CAWSGLREAFF. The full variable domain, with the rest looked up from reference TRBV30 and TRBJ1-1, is SQTIHQWPATLVQPVGSPLSLECTVEGTSNPNLYWYRQAAGRGLQLLFYSVGIGQISSEVPQNLSASRPQDRQFILSSKKLLLSDSGFYLCAWSGLREAFFGQGTRLTVV.